Listed here are 24 T cell receptor beta chains from one sample, sequenced in a study of T cell changes during pregnancy in multiple sclerosis. TCRdb's copy holds only in-frame clones and misses some; the assay was immunoSEQ multiplex PCR. The sample consists of over 30,000 clones, more than 75% of them appearing once. The source material was CD4+ T cells from peripheral blood mononuclear cells, sampled in the second trimester of pregnancy. These receptors came from a female donor in good health, enrolled as a control in a pregnancy study.

The gene calls are TRBV19 and TRBJ2-5; D is perhaps TRBD1 (6 bases). Germline V CDR1 and CDR2: LNHDA, SQIVND (reference sequence). This CDR3 comprises 12 residues. V was cut by 9 bases and J by 1 base, with 9 bases left in between. CDR3 DNA sequence: TGTGCCAGCTCACAGGGCCAAGAGACCCAGTACTTC. The encoded protein is CASSQGQETQYF.

The J gene is TRBJ2-5, the V gene TRBV5-1, with D perhaps matching TRBD1 (5 bases). CDR3 length: 13 amino acids. Trimming cost V 3 bases and J 3 bases, with 9 bases left between them. Germline CDR1 reads SGHRS; CDR2 reads YFSETQ. The CDR3 spells CASSWAGKETQYF. Written as DNA, the CDR3 is TGCGCCAGCAGCTGGGCAGGGAAAGAGACCCAGTACTTC. Full variable domain (rest looked up from reference TRBV5-1 and TRBJ2-5): KAGVTQTPRYLIKTRGQQVTLSCSPISGHRSVSWYQQTPGQGLQFLFEYFSETQRNKGNFPGRFSGRQFSNSRSEMNVSTLELGDSALYLCASSWAGKETQYFGPGTRLLVL.

The V call is TRBV7-2, the J call TRBJ2-1; D remains ambiguous. Germline V gives CDR1 SGHTA, CDR2 FQGNSA. The CDR3 length is 16 residues. V lost 2 bases and J 0 bases, leaving 11 bases between the germline ends. CDR3 region: CASSLNRVNSYNEQFF. The CDR3 DNA is TGTGCCAGCAGCTTAAATCGCGTAAACTCCTACAATGAGCAGTTCTTC.

The chain recombines TRBV2 with TRBJ2-3, with a possible D match to TRBD2 (5 bases). Germline CDR1 is SNHLY and CDR2 is FYNNEI. V lost 1 base to trimming and J lost 1 base, with 12 bases between them. There are 16 residues in the CDR3. As DNA, the CDR3 is TGTGCCAGCAGTGAAGGGCGGGCTGGGGGCACAGATACGCAGTATTTT. It specifies CASSEGRAGGTDTQYF.

The chain carries TRBV18 and TRBJ1-1; D is ambiguous. The V and J ends lost 6 bases and 3 bases respectively, with 17 bases between them. The CDR3 spans 15 residues. The germline gives CDR1 KGHSH, CDR2 LQKENI. The CDR3 sequence is CASSPRLAPYTEAFF. Written as DNA, the CDR3 is TGTGCCAGCTCCCCCCGACTCGCCCCCTACACTGAAGCTTTCTTT.

The chain joins TRBV15 to TRBJ2-3; D assignment may be TRBD1 or TRBD2 (5 bases each). CDR1 is LNHNV and CDR2 is YYDKDF in the germline V gene (reference sequence). The CDR3 length is 14 residues. V was trimmed by 5 bases and J by 5 bases, leaving 14 bases between them. The CDR3 DNA sequence: TGTGCCACCAGCCGAGGACTGGGGCAAGATACGCAGTATTTT. It codes for CATSRGLGQDTQYF.

V usage is TRBV6-1 and J usage is TRBJ2-3; 14 bases are shared with TRBD2. The CDR3 length is 15 residues. J lost 4 bases, V lost 10 bases, and 7 bases had no gene match. The germline gives CDR1 MNHNS, CDR2 SASEGT. In DNA, the CDR3 is TGTGCCATCTGGACTAGCGGGGGGCTAGCAGATACGCAGTATTTT. It encodes CAIWTSGGLADTQYF.

The J gene is TRBJ1-3, the V gene TRBV30; D is ambiguous. Trimming took 5 bases from V and 0 from J, leaving 5 bases between them. This CDR3 comprises 12 residues. CDR1 and CDR2 (germline): GTSNPN, SVGIG (reference sequence). CDR3 region: CAWDNSGNTIYF. As DNA, the CDR3 is TGTGCCTGGGACAACTCTGGAAACACCATATATTTT. The full variable domain, completed using reference TRBV30 and TRBJ1-3, is SQTIHQWPATLVQPVGSPLSLECTVEGTSNPNLYWYRQAAGRGLQLLFYSVGIGQISSEVPQNLSASRPQDRQFILSSKKLLLSDSGFYLCAWDNSGNTIYFGEGSWLTVV.

This chain connects TRBV4-1 to TRBJ1-5; 8 nucleotides match TRBD1. The CDR3 extends over 15 amino acids. V shed 2 bases, J shed 4 bases, and the junction held 4 bases outside the gene matches. In germline, CDR1 is MGHRA, CDR2 YSYEKL. The CDR3 sequence is CASSQSTGGNQPQHF. CDR3 coding DNA: TGCGCCAGCAGCCAATCTACAGGGGGAAATCAGCCCCAGCATTTT.

This clone came up once. The chain is built from TRBV19 and TRBJ2-3; no clear D gene. Trimming removed 4 bases at V and 4 bases at J, with 12 bases between. CDR1 and CDR2 (germline): LNHDA, SQIVND (reference sequence). This CDR3 is 14 amino acids long. The CDR3 region has the DNA TGTGCCAGTAGTAATAGTTTAGAGGCAGATACGCAGTATTTT. Residues: CASSNSLEADTQYF. Full variable domain (outside the CDR3, taken from reference TRBV19 and TRBJ2-3): DGGITQSPKYLFRKEGQNVTLSCEQNLNHDAMYWYRQDPGQGLRLIYYSQIVNDFQKGDIAEGYSVSREKKESFPLTVTSAQKNPTAFYLCASSNSLEADTQYFGPGTRLTVL.

The V and J genes are TRBV7-2 and TRBJ1-6; 7 nucleotides agree with TRBD1. J lost 7 bases, V lost 1 base, and 4 bases had no gene match. CDR1 is SGHTA, CDR2 FQGNSA, per germline. The CDR3 extends over 15 amino acids. Here the CDR3 reads CASSLEGQPNSPLHF. CDR3 nucleotides: TGTGCCAGCAGCTTAGAGGGACAGCCGAATTCACCCCTCCACTTT.

The chain uses TRBV28 and TRBJ1-4; maybe TRBD1 (5 bases). This CDR3 spans 12 amino acids. Trimming cost V 7 bases and J 7 bases, with 10 bases left between them. Germline CDR1 and CDR2: MDHEN and SYDVKM. The CDR3, as DNA: TGTGCCAGCAAACAGGAGGGTGAAAAACTGTTTTTT. Translated: CASKQEGEKLFF. Using reference TRBV28 and TRBJ1-4 for the parts outside the CDR3, the full variable domain is DVKVTQSSRYLVKRTGEKVFLECVQDMDHENMFWYRQDPGLGLRLIYFSYDVKMKEKGDIPEGYSVSREKKERFSLILESASTNQTSMYLCASKQEGEKLFFGSGTQLSVL.

The chain couples TRBV27 to TRBJ2-7, with 7 bases fitting TRBD1. The CDR3 covers 13 residues. Germline V lookup: CDR1 MNHEY, CDR2 SMNVEV (reference sequence). The V gene end was trimmed by 3 bases and the J gene end by 7 bases; junction bases not matched to a gene: 6. As DNA, the CDR3 is TGTGCCAGCAGTTTCCGGACAGGTCGTGAGCAGTACTTC. It yields the protein CASSFRTGREQYF.

The CDR3, as DNA: TGTGCCAGCAGCTTAAGGGGGCTCGAGCAGTACTTC. Translating it yields CASSLRGLEQYF. The chain links TRBV7-2 to TRBJ2-7; 7 bases fit TRBD1. Germline loops: CDR1 SGHTA, CDR2 FQGNSA. Trimming cost V 2 bases and J 6 bases; bases outside gene matches: 1. CDR3 length: 12 residues.

This chain connects TRBV25-1 to TRBJ1-6, with 9 positions matching TRBD1. J was trimmed by 5 bases and V by 5 bases; bases with no gene match: 4. This CDR3 comprises 15 residues. Germline values: CDR1 MGHDK, CDR2 SYGVNS. CDR3 region: CASSRRDRDNSPLHF. DNA for the CDR3: TGTGCCAGCAGTAGAAGGGACAGGGATAATTCACCCCTCCACTTT.

The V gene is TRBV14, the J gene TRBJ1-1; a weak D match, TRBD1 (5 bases). Germline V CDR1 and CDR2: SGHDN, FVKESK. The CDR3 contains 17 residues. Trimming pared 2 bases from V and 7 bases from J, leaving 23 bases between. CDR3 bases: TGTGCCAGCAGCCAATTGGGGCAAAATCGAGCGATTTTTGAAGCTTTCTTT. It translates to CASSQLGQNRAIFEAFF.

This chain connects TRBV7-2 to TRBJ2-7; D may be TRBD2 (5 bases). The CDR3 has 13 amino acids. The germline CDR1 and CDR2 sequences are SGHTA and FQGNSA. Trimming stripped 5 bases from V and 4 bases from J, with 12 bases between. The DNA for the CDR3 is TGTGCCAGCAGCCCCCCTTCGGGGTACGAGCAGTACTTC. Its protein is CASSPPSGYEQYF.

The chain joins TRBV6-5 to TRBJ2-7; 8 bases fit TRBD1. The CDR3 runs 14 residues. The V gene's germline CDR1 is MNHEY and CDR2 SVGAGI. The trim removed 6 bases at V and 2 bases at J, leaving 6 bases unmatched. The CDR3 sequence: CASRKTGGTYEQYF. CDR3 nucleotides: TGTGCCAGCAGAAAAACAGGGGGGACCTACGAGCAGTACTTC.

The chain recombines TRBV19 with TRBJ1-6; D not certain. The CDR3 covers 15 residues. Germline V lookup: CDR1 LNHDA, CDR2 SQIVND (reference sequence). Trimming stripped 2 bases from V and 6 bases from J, with 11 bases between. The CDR3 loop is CASSIIPYFNSPLHF. The CDR3 DNA reads TGTGCCAGTAGTATAATCCCGTATTTTAATTCACCCCTCCACTTT.

In DNA form, the CDR3 reads TGTGCCAGTGAGCGGGGGGGCGGATCCTACGAGCAGTACTTC. It specifies CASERGGGSYEQYF. The gene calls are TRBV7-2 and TRBJ2-7, with 10 bases identical to TRBD2. V shed 9 bases, J shed 1 base, and the junction held 6 bases outside the gene matches. In germline, CDR1 is SGHTA, CDR2 FQGNSA. CDR3 length equals 14 residues.

The chain employs TRBV7-3 and TRBJ2-5, with 9 bases fitting TRBD1. With 1 base clipped from V and 5 bases from J, the junction kept 5 bases outside the gene matches. CDR3 size: 15 residues. CDR1 SGHTA and CDR2 FQGTGA come from the germline V gene. CDR3 region: CASSLMGQGSETQYF. In nucleotides, the CDR3 is TGTGCCAGCAGCTTAATGGGACAGGGTAGTGAGACCCAGTACTTC.

The rearrangement uses TRBV4-2 and TRBJ1-6; D gene unclear. The CDR3 runs to 16 residues. Per germline, CDR1 LGHNA and CDR2 YNFKEQ. The V end lost 0 bases, the J end lost 7 bases, and 13 bases lay between the germline ends. The CDR3 DNA sequence: TGTGCCAGCAGCCAAGATCGTTCACGGTGGAATTCACCCCTCCACTTT. This codes for CASSQDRSRWNSPLHF.

The chain combines TRBV5-6 with TRBJ1-2; 7 positions agree with TRBD1. V shed 0 bases, J shed 8 bases, and the junction held 4 bases outside the gene matches. CDR1 and CDR2 (germline): SGHDT, YYEEEE. The CDR3 is 13 residues long. The CDR3 region is CASSLEGAEGYTF. DNA of the CDR3: TGTGCCAGCAGCTTGGAGGGGGCAGAAGGCTACACCTTC. Full variable domain (missing parts from reference TRBV5-6 and TRBJ1-2): DAGVTQSPTHLIKTRGQQVTLRCSPKSGHDTVSWYQQALGQGPQFIFQYYEEEERQRGNFPDRFSGHQFPNYSSELNVNALLLGDSALYLCASSLEGAEGYTFGSGTRLTVV.

The chain links TRBV10-3 to TRBJ1-2, with TRBD1 identical over 10 bases. The CDR3 extends over 14 amino acids. J lost 7 bases, V lost 7 bases, and 9 bases had no gene match. CDR1 and CDR2 (germline): ENHRY, SYGVKD. The chain's CDR3 is CAINSGQGRSGYTF. CDR3 DNA sequence: TGTGCCATCAATTCGGGACAGGGGAGGTCTGGCTACACCTTC.